The next 25 T cell receptor beta chains were all read from a single sample in a study of radiotherapy plus CTLA-4 blockade in lung cancer. Profiled with immunoSEQ multiplex PCR; TCRdb holds only in-frame clones, not every one. The sample includes tens of thousands of clones, approximately 80% of them seen just once. The sample was peripheral blood, taken from a patient treated with radiotherapy plus ipilimumab. Receptors originate from a human donor with non-small cell lung cancer whose response to radiotherapy plus ipilimumab could not be evaluated.

The V call is TRBV15, the J call TRBJ2-5; possibly TRBD2 for D (5 bases). This CDR3 contains 15 residues. Deletions cut 1 base from V and 4 bases from J, with 13 bases between. Germline CDR1 is LNHNV and CDR2 is YYDKDF (reference sequence). In DNA, the CDR3 is TGTGCCACCAGCAGAGGAGGTCTAGCTGTAGAGACCCAGTACTTC. Protein product: CATSRGGLAVETQYF.

The chain links TRBV7-2 to TRBJ1-2; the match to TRBD1 covers 7 bases. V lost 1 base to trimming and J lost 0 bases; unmatched junction nucleotides: 2. The V gene's germline CDR1 is SGHTA and CDR2 FQGNSA. The CDR3 runs 15 residues. The DNA for the CDR3 is TGTGCCAGCAGCTTAGAGGGACAGACTAACTATGGCTACACCTTC. Residues: CASSLEGQTNYGYTF.

This clone was seen a single time. The J gene is TRBJ2-3, the V gene TRBV7-3; 14 nucleotides match TRBD2. J lost 3 bases, V lost 5 bases, and 10 bases had no gene match. This CDR3 region has 18 residues. CDR1 SGHTA and CDR2 FQGTGA come from the germline V gene. This chain's CDR3 is CASSPGLAGVLRTDTQYF. The CDR3 DNA is TGTGCCAGCAGCCCGGGACTAGCGGGGGTTCTAAGGACAGATACGCAGTATTTT.

The genes are TRBV5-1 and TRBJ1-4; 10 nucleotides line up with TRBD1. Germline CDR1 reads SGHRS; CDR2 reads YFSETQ. J lost 8 bases, V lost 4 bases, and 5 bases had no gene match. This CDR3 spans 14 amino acids. CDR3 bases: TGCGCCAGCAGCCACGGACAGGGGGAGGAAAAACTGTTTTTT. Its protein is CASSHGQGEEKLFF.

CDR3 sequence: CASSYSEGTGSYEQYF. Written as DNA, the CDR3 is TGTGCCAGCAGTTACTCGGAGGGGACAGGGTCCTACGAGCAGTACTTC. The rearrangement links TRBV6-5 to TRBJ2-7; TRBD1 matches 9 bases. The germline V gene has CDR1 MNHEY and CDR2 SVGAGI. Trimming removed 0 bases from V and 1 base from J; junction bases left unmatched: 4. The CDR3 sequence is 16 residues long.

A few counts support this clone. The V and J genes are TRBV10-3 and TRBJ1-1, with TRBD1 identical over 7 bases. V lost 11 bases and J lost 0; bases outside the gene matches: 15. Germline-derived CDR1 and CDR2 are ENHRY and SYGVKD. The CDR3 covers 16 residues. CDR3 amino acids: CAARRQGDFMNTEAFF. The DNA for the CDR3 is TGTGCCGCAAGGAGGCAGGGGGATTTCATGAACACTGAAGCTTTCTTT.

Regarding this clone: Because the CDR3's place on the DNA is in doubt, the DNA is left out and the CDR3 is given as listed by TCRdb. The rearrangement joins TRBV28 to TRBJ1-5. Germline CDR1 and CDR2: MDHEN and SYDVKM. The CDR3 is 11 amino acids long, termini counted. CDR3: CASSTSRAQHF.

The chain links TRBV7-2 to TRBJ2-3; possible D gene TRBD2, 6 bases. The CDR3 length is 14 residues. V was trimmed by 5 bases and J by 3 bases, leaving 12 bases between them. The germline gives CDR1 SGHTA, CDR2 FQGNSA. This CDR3 is CASSPRSGTDTQYF. The CDR3 nucleotides are TGTGCCAGCAGCCCCCGCAGCGGGACAGATACGCAGTATTTT.

The chain is built from TRBV19 and TRBJ1-5, with no clear D. V lost 5 bases and J lost 4, with 3 bases in between. This CDR3 comprises 11 residues. Looked up from germline, CDR1 is LNHDA and CDR2 is SQIVND (reference sequence). The CDR3 DNA is TGTGCCAGTAGTCAAAATCAGCCCCAGCATTTT. Protein sequence: CASSQNQPQHF.

J is TRBJ1-4 and V is TRBV6-6; 7 nucleotides agree with TRBD1. Germline V gene data show CDR1 as MNHNY and CDR2 as SVGAGI (reference sequence). V gave up 2 bases and J gave up 3 bases; unmatched junction bases: 3. There are 15 residues in the CDR3. CDR3 region: CASSYRQGANEKLFF. CDR3 coding DNA: TGTGCCAGCAGTTACAGACAGGGTGCTAATGAAAAACTGTTTTTT.

V gene TRBV7-2 combines with J gene TRBJ2-1; tentative D call: TRBD2 (6 bases). The CDR3 covers 15 residues. Germline V gene lookup returns CDR1 SGHTA and CDR2 FQGNSA. V lost 1 base to trimming and J lost 3 bases, with 10 bases between them. CDR3 in DNA: TGTGCCAGCAGCTTAGATCGGGGAGGCTACAATGAGCAGTTCTTC. It yields the protein CASSLDRGGYNEQFF.

The gene calls are TRBV27 and TRBJ2-7; 7 nucleotides match TRBD1. After removal of 3 bases from V and 6 bases from J, the junction contained 5 bases not matched to a gene. This CDR3 contains 13 residues. The germline V gene has CDR1 MNHEY and CDR2 SMNVEV (reference sequence). For the CDR3, the DNA is TGTGCCAGCAGTTTTAGGGGGCAAGGCGAGCAGTACTTC. This translates into CASSFRGQGEQYF.

There are a few counts of this clone. The gene calls are TRBV5-1 and TRBJ2-5, with 8 bases lining up with TRBD2. The CDR3 loop spans 14 amino acids. Trimming cost V 4 bases and J 2 bases; bases outside gene matches: 4. From germline, CDR1 is SGHRS and CDR2 YFSETQ. CDR3 amino acids: CASSLTSAQETQYF. DNA for the CDR3: TGCGCCAGCAGCCTGACTAGCGCGCAAGAGACCCAGTACTTC.

The rearrangement links TRBV9 to TRBJ2-1; D is possibly TRBD1 (5 bases). CDR1 and CDR2 from the germline V gene are SGDLS and YYNGEE. The V gene lost 3 bases and the J gene lost 2 bases, with 18 bases spanning the gap. This CDR3 has 17 residues. Here the CDR3 reads CASSGRGVISAYNEQFF. The CDR3 nucleotides are TGTGCCAGCAGCGGAAGGGGCGTGATCAGCGCCTACAATGAGCAGTTCTTC.

This rearrangement joins TRBV4-3 to TRBJ2-3; perhaps TRBD2 as D (6 bases). V gave up 4 bases and J gave up 2 bases, with 13 bases separating them. The V gene's germline CDR1 is LGHNA and CDR2 YSLEER. The length of the CDR3 is 15 residues. CDR3 bases: TGCGCCAGCAGCCGCTCGTGGGACTTCACAGATACGCAGTATTTT. This encodes CASSRSWDFTDTQYF.

This rearrangement joins TRBV19 to TRBJ2-7; TRBD2 aligns across 9 bases. The V gene end was trimmed by 6 bases and the J gene end by 2 bases; junction bases not matched to a gene: 8. Per germline, CDR1 LNHDA and CDR2 SQIVND (reference sequence). The CDR3 runs 15 residues. CDR3 in amino acids: CASSQGSGGPYEQYF. CDR3 nucleotides: TGTGCCAGTAGCCAAGGTAGCGGGGGCCCCTACGAGCAGTACTTC.

This sequence joins TRBV9 and TRBJ2-3, with D maybe TRBD2 (6 bases). Germline V CDR1 and CDR2: SGDLS, YYNGEE. Trimming stripped 4 bases from V and 4 bases from J, with 16 bases between. CDR3 length: 15 amino acids. In DNA form, the CDR3 reads TGTGCCAGCAGCTGGGGGGAGGTGGGGGCAGATACGCAGTATTTT. Translated, it gives CASSWGEVGADTQYF. The whole variable domain, filled in from reference TRBV9 and TRBJ2-3, reads DSGVTQTPKHLITATGQRVTLRCSPRSGDLSVYWYQQSLDQGLQFLIQYYNGEERAKGNILERFSAQQFPDLHSELNLSSLELGDSALYFCASSWGEVGADTQYFGPGTRLTVL.

This chain links TRBV9 with TRBJ2-3, with no clear D. V was clipped by 3 bases and J by 8 bases, with 13 bases between them. Germline CDR1 and CDR2: SGDLS and YYNGEE. This CDR3 has 13 residues. The CDR3 coding sequence is TGTGCCAGCAGCGGCCCCGGGTTGGGTACGCAGTATTTT. Translating gives CASSGPGLGTQYF.

This clone is judged medium-sized. The rearrangement links TRBV19 to TRBJ2-1, with TRBD2 matching 7 bases. This CDR3 has 13 residues. Germline CDR1 is LNHDA and CDR2 is SQIVND (reference sequence). J lost 6 bases, V lost 6 bases, and 5 bases had no gene match. The CDR3 sequence: CASRGRGSNEQFF. CDR3 DNA: TGTGCCAGTAGAGGGCGCGGGAGCAATGAGCAGTTCTTC.

The chain carries TRBV18 and TRBJ1-5; TRBD1 agrees at 7 bases. The CDR3 runs to 15 residues. V lost 4 bases to trimming and J lost 0 bases; unmatched junction nucleotides: 3. From germline, CDR1 is KGHSH and CDR2 LQKENI. The CDR3, as DNA: TGTGCCAGCTCACGTAGACAGGGTAGCAATCAGCCCCAGCATTTT. Translation: CASSRRQGSNQPQHF.

This chain connects TRBV5-1 to TRBJ2-7, with D possibly matching TRBD1 (6 bases). V gave up 0 bases and J gave up 1 base, with 17 bases separating them. There are 17 residues in the CDR3. The germline V gene has CDR1 SGHRS and CDR2 YFSETQ. The CDR3 DNA is TGCGCCAGCAGCTTGGCTGGTGCCGGGACAAGTTCCTACGAGCAGTACTTC. Its translation: CASSLAGAGTSSYEQYF.

J is TRBJ2-7 and V is TRBV27; maybe TRBD2 (5 bases). Trimming pared 5 bases from V and 0 bases from J, leaving 14 bases between. CDR3 length: 15 residues. From germline, CDR1 is MNHEY and CDR2 SMNVEV (reference sequence). The DNA of the CDR3 is TGTGCCAGCAGTATCCGCACGGGAAGCTCCTACGAGCAGTACTTC. It translates to CASSIRTGSSYEQYF.

The chain is built from TRBV5-6 and TRBJ1-1, with 8 bases fitting TRBD1. There are 16 residues in the CDR3. From germline, CDR1 is SGHDT and CDR2 YYEEEE. The V and J ends lost 2 bases and 0 bases, in that order; junction bases with no gene match: 6. Written as DNA, the CDR3 is TGTGCCAGCAGCTTCGGTTCAGGGGGCTTGAACACTGAAGCTTTCTTT. Amino acid sequence: CASSFGSGGLNTEAFF.

The chain employs TRBV11-2 and TRBJ2-7; TRBD1 aligns across 9 bases. The germline V gene has CDR1 SGHAT and CDR2 FQNNGV. The CDR3 covers 15 residues. V dropped 1 base and J dropped 2; count of bases not matched to a gene: 3. The CDR3 DNA reads TGTGCCAGCAGCTTAGCGGGGACAGGGACCTACGAGCAGTACTTC. It codes for CASSLAGTGTYEQYF.

This chain uses TRBV6-5 with TRBJ2-1, with 7 bases aligning to TRBD1. Germline lookup yields CDR1 MNHEY and CDR2 SVGAGI. The V gene end was trimmed by 2 bases and the J gene end by 9 bases; junction bases not matched to a gene: 10. This CDR3 is 15 amino acids long. The CDR3 sequence: CASSYKQGPWGEQFF. CDR3 bases: TGTGCCAGCAGTTACAAACAGGGGCCCTGGGGTGAGCAGTTCTTC.